The entry below gives a single T cell receptor (beta chain) sequence along with its context. Time point in this sample: sample taken at primary tumor resection. Tumor, nontumor lung or frozen PBMC supplied whole RNA that was sequenced unsorted. This record comes from a study of spatial heterogeneity in lung cancer. Background on the study: Detection consistently captured more beta-chain sequences than alpha-chain sequences. The study observed each unique TCR and UMI combination more than ten times on average in raw reads.

A unique molecular identifier was carried by every single TCR cDNA molecule. MiXCR was run by TCRdb on the 5' RACE reads, yielding one entry per CDR3 protein. The data contain about 82,000 distinct CDR3 sequences, around 12% of them singletons. This CDR3 has 19 amino acids. From germline, CDR1 is SEHNR and CDR2 FQNEAQ (reference sequence). V was shortened by 0 bases and J by 4 bases, with 21 bases between the two germline ends. The chain has TRBV7-9 and TRBJ2-2; D possibly corresponds to TRBD2 (6 bases). This receptor was identified in a male donor with early-stage non-small cell lung cancer. The sample was PBMCs, taken at surgery. The CDR3: CASSLALTPEGRITGELFF. The DNA of the CDR3 is TGTGCCAGCAGCTTAGCGCTAACGCCGGAGGGCCGGATCACCGGGGAGCTGTTTTTT.